Presented here are 17 T cell receptor beta chains from one specimen sequenced in a study of T cells in Graves' hyperthyroidism and ophthalmopathy. The source material, RNA transcripts, was used to amplify TCR beta CDR3 regions. The HTBI primer set served for first-round RT-PCR of the TCR CDR3. TCRdb independently ran MiXCR on the multiplex PCR reads; one entry per CDR3 protein. The profile shows 350,000 to 400,000 distinct CDR3 sequences, 15% of them singletons. Sequenced material: blood. These receptors were taken from a woman aged 25 to 45 with Graves' hyperthyroidism.

This clonotype was observed a handful of times. The gene calls are TRBV9 and TRBJ2-2; D may correspond to TRBD1 or TRBD2 (5 bases each). The CDR3 is made up of 14 amino acids. Trimming removed 7 bases from V and 2 bases from J, with 12 bases in between. In germline, CDR1 is SGDLS, CDR2 YYNGEE. The DNA of the CDR3 is TGTGCCAGCCGTGGGGGTCCCAACACCGGGGAGCTGTTTTTT. Translation gives CASRGGPNTGELFF. The full variable domain, completed using reference TRBV9 and TRBJ2-2, is DSGVTQTPKHLITATGQRVTLRCSPRSGDLSVYWYQQSLDQGLQFLIQYYNGEERAKGNILERFSAQQFPDLHSELNLSSLELGDSALYFCASRGGPNTGELFFGEGSRLTVL.

This clonotype was detected only a few times. V is TRBV6-5 and J is TRBJ1-2; 7 bases match TRBD1. The germline gives CDR1 MNHEY, CDR2 SVGAGI. The V gene end was trimmed by 2 bases and the J gene end by 5 bases; junction bases not matched to a gene: 8. The length of the CDR3 is 15 residues. CDR3 sequence: CASSYLTGASYGYTF. CDR3 DNA: TGTGCCAGCAGTTACCTTACAGGGGCTTCGTATGGCTACACCTTC.

This clonotype was detected ten times or more. The chain has TRBV24-1 and TRBJ2-7; D perhaps matches TRBD1 (5 bases). Trimming stripped 6 bases from V and 5 bases from J, with 7 bases between. Per germline, CDR1 KGHDR and CDR2 SFDVKD. The CDR3 totals 11 residues. The DNA of the CDR3 is TGTGCCACCAGTAGGGGTCACGAGCAGTACTTC. Residues: CATSRGHEQYF.

The chain combines TRBV10-3 with TRBJ1-5; TRBD1 matches at 7 bases. The junction had 4 bases not matched to a gene; V was cut back by 5 bases and J by 0 bases. CDR3 length: 15 residues. Germline V gives CDR1 ENHRY, CDR2 SYGVKD. As DNA, the CDR3 is TGTGCCATCAGTTGGACAGGTAATAGCAATCAGCCCCAGCATTTT. This gives the protein CAISWTGNSNQPQHF.

There are many counts of this clonotype. The chain uses TRBV18 and TRBJ2-5; TRBD1 might be the D (5 bases). Germline loops: CDR1 KGHSH, CDR2 LQKENI. Trimming shortened V by 3 bases and J by 4 bases, and 12 bases separated the two germline ends. This CDR3 comprises 14 residues. CDR3 sequence: CASSPPSGAETQYF. CDR3 in DNA: TGTGCCAGCTCACCGCCAAGTGGGGCAGAGACCCAGTACTTC.

The chain carries TRBV20-1 and TRBJ2-3; the D gene is possibly TRBD1 (6 bases). Trimming left V 3 bases short and J 6 bases short, with 10 bases between. Germline assignment: CDR1 DFQATT and CDR2 SNEGSKA (reference sequence). CDR3 length: 12 residues. DNA of the CDR3: TGCAGTGCTAGTAAGGGGGTGGATACGCAGTATTTT. Its protein is CSASKGVDTQYF.

In this sample, this clonotype turned up many times. The CDR3 DNA follows: TGTGCCAGCAGCCGACGTACAGCGGGGTACCAAGAGACCCAGTACTTC. Protein product: CASSRRTAGYQETQYF. V gene TRBV3-1 combines with J gene TRBJ2-5; TRBD2 agrees at 7 bases. Looked up from germline, CDR1 is LGHDT and CDR2 is YNNKEL (reference sequence). V shed 4 bases and J 0 bases; nucleotides not matched to a gene: 8. The CDR3 consists of 16 residues.

This clonotype has only a few counts. A much larger clone sits a single nucleotide away, making a read error possible. The chain joins TRBV20-1 to TRBJ1-1; no clear D gene. The CDR3 extends over 11 amino acids. CDR1 and CDR2 (germline): DFQATT, SNEGSKA (reference sequence). Deletions cut 5 bases from V and 1 base from J, with 5 bases between. CDR3 bases: TGCAGTGCTGCGCAGAACACTGAAGCTTTCTTT. Encoded protein: CSAAQNTEAFF.

This clonotype appeared many times. The rearrangement links TRBV7-9 to TRBJ2-3; 10 bases map to TRBD2. The germline V gene has CDR1 SEHNR and CDR2 FQNEAQ (reference sequence). The V and J ends lost 1 base and 1 base, in that order; junction bases with no gene match: 11. The CDR3 extends over 19 amino acids. The CDR3 loop reads CASSLVFVLAGDGTDTQYF. CDR3 sequence (DNA): TGTGCCAGCAGCTTAGTCTTCGTCCTAGCGGGAGACGGCACAGATACGCAGTATTTT.

This clonotype was picked up a small number of times. The chain joins TRBV20-1 to TRBJ2-1; 10 nucleotides align to TRBD1. The CDR3 sequence is 15 residues long. The V segment lost 3 bases and the J segment 2 bases; nucleotides outside the gene matches: 4. Germline-derived CDR1 and CDR2 are DFQATT and SNEGSKA (reference sequence). The CDR3 coding sequence is TGCAGTGCTAGTGACAGGGGGCAGGCCTACAATGAGCAGTTCTTC. Its protein product is CSASDRGQAYNEQFF.

This clonotype was seen a few times. The gene calls are TRBV29-1 and TRBJ2-5, with D perhaps being TRBD1 or TRBD2 (6 bases each). Germline lookup yields CDR1 SQVTM and CDR2 ANQGSEA. Deletions cut 8 bases from V and 2 bases from J, with 24 bases between. This CDR3 has 16 residues. In nucleotides, the CDR3 is TGCAGCACCTTAGATACTAAAACAGGGACTCAAGAGACCCAGTACTTC. Amino acids: CSTLDTKTGTQETQYF.

In this sample, this clonotype turned up many times. V usage is TRBV20-1 and J usage is TRBJ2-1; D is undetermined. CDR1 is DFQATT and CDR2 is SNEGSKA in the germline V gene (reference sequence). Trimming shortened V by 4 bases and J by 3 bases, and 4 bases separated the two germline ends. CDR3 length: 11 amino acids. For the CDR3, the DNA is TGCAGTGCTACCAACTACAATGAGCAGTTCTTC. It codes for CSATNYNEQFF.

This clonotype came up many times. The chain is built from TRBV18 and TRBJ2-7; 9 bases fit TRBD2. The CDR3 has 16 residues. The V gene's germline CDR1 is KGHSH and CDR2 LQKENI. The junction had 4 bases not matched to a gene; V was cut back by 1 base and J by 0 bases. CDR3 sequence (DNA): TGTGCCAGCTCACCACAGCCTAGCGGGACCTCCTACGAGCAGTACTTC. Protein product: CASSPQPSGTSYEQYF. Supplemented by reference TRBV18 and TRBJ2-7, the full variable domain reads NAGVMQNPRHLVRRRGQEARLRCSPMKGHSHVYWYRQLPEEGLKFMVYLQKENIIDESGMPKERFSAEFPKEGPSILRIQQVVRGDSAAYFCASSPQPSGTSYEQYFGPGTRLTVT.

This chain links TRBV20-1 with TRBJ1-1; D is ambiguous. Trimming removed 0 bases from V and 6 bases from J, with 5 bases in between. CDR1 is DFQATT, CDR2 SNEGSKA, per germline (reference sequence). The CDR3 covers 11 residues. The CDR3 is CSARELPEAFF. The DNA for the CDR3 is TGCAGTGCTAGAGAACTGCCTGAAGCTTTCTTT.

The table lists this clonotype with many counts. The chain uses TRBV18 and TRBJ1-5, with D perhaps matching TRBD1 (5 bases). Germline V gene sequence: CDR1 KGHSH, CDR2 LQKENI. The CDR3 totals 16 residues. V dropped 5 bases and J dropped 2 bases, with 16 bases sitting between them. The CDR3 sequence is CASSTSGDGGNQPQHF. CDR3 sequence (DNA): TGTGCCAGCTCAACATCGGGGGACGGGGGCAATCAGCCCCAGCATTTT.

This clonotype was recorded many times. The J gene is TRBJ2-1, the V gene TRBV29-1; D call uncertain. The CDR3 is 13 residues long. Germline loops: CDR1 SQVTM, CDR2 ANQGSEA. The V gene lost 4 bases and the J gene lost 3 bases, with 10 bases spanning the gap. CDR3 coding DNA: TGCAGCGTTGTCTGGCGTTTCTACAATGAGCAGTTCTTC. This sequence encodes CSVVWRFYNEQFF.

This clonotype was recorded at least ten times. This chain joins TRBV28 and TRBJ2-5, with D perhaps TRBD1 (6 bases). Trimming removed 2 bases from V and 0 bases from J, with 13 bases in between. Per germline, CDR1 MDHEN and CDR2 SYDVKM. This CDR3 region has 16 residues. CDR3 loop: CASSLMGTGYQETQYF. CDR3 sequence (DNA): TGTGCCAGCAGTTTAATGGGTACAGGGTACCAAGAGACCCAGTACTTC.